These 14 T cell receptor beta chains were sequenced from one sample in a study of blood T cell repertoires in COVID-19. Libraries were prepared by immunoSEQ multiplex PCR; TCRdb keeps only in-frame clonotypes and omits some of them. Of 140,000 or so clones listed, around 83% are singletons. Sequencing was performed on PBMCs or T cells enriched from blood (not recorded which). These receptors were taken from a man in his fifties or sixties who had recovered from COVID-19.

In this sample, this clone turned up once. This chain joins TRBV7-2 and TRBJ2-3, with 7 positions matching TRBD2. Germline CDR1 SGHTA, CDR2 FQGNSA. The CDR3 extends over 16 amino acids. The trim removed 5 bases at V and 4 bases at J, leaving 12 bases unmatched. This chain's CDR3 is CASSLRGGSGSDTQYF. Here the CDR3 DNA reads TGTGCCAGCAGCCTACGTGGGGGTAGCGGGTCAGATACGCAGTATTTT.

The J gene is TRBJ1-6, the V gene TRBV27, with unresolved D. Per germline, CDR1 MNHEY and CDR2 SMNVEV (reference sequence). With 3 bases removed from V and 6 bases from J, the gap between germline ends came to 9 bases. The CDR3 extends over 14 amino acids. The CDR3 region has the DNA TGTGCCAGCAGTTTGAGGGCAGCTAATTCACCCCTCCACTTT. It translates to CASSLRAANSPLHF.

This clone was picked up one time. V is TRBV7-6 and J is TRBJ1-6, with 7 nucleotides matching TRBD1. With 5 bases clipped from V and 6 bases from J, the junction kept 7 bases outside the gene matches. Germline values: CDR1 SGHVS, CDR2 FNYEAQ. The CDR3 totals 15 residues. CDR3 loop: CASSLDGQANSPLHF. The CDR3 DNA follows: TGTGCCAGCAGCCTAGACGGACAGGCTAATTCACCCCTCCACTTT.

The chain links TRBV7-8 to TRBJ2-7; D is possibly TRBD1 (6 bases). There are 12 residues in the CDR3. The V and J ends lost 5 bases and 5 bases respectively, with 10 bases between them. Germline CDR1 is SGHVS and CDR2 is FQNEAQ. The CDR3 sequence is CASSPGTNEQYF. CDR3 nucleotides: TGTGCCAGCAGCCCGGGGACAAACGAGCAGTACTTC.

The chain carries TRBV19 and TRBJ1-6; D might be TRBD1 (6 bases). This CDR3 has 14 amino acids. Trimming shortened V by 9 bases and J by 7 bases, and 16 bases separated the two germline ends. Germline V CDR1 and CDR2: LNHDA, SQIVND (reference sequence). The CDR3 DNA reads TGTGCCAGCGGGTACAGGGTCCTGAATTCACCCCTCCACTTT. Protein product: CASGYRVLNSPLHF.

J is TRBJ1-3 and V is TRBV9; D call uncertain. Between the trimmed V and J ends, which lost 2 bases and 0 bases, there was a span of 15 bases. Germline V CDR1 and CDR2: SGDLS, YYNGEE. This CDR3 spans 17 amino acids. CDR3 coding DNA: TGTGCCAGCAGCGTTATGGCGGGCTCCTCCTCTGGAAACACCATATATTTT. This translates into CASSVMAGSSSGNTIYF.

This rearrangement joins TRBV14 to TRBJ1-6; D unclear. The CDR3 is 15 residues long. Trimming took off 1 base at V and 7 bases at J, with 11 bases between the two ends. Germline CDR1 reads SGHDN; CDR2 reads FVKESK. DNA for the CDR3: TGTGCCAGCAGCCAAGCCCCAGTTCGAAATTCACCCCTCCACTTT. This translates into CASSQAPVRNSPLHF.

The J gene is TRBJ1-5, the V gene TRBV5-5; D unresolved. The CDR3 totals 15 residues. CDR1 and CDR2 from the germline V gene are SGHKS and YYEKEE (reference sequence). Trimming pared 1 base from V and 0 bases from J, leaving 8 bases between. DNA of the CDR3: TGTGCCAGCAGCTTGTATAGTAATAGCAATCAGCCCCAGCATTTT. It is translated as CASSLYSNSNQPQHF.

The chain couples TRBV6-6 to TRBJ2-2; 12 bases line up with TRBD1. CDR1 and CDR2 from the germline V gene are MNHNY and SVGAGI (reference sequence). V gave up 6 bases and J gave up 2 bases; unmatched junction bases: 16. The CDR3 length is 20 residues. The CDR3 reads CASSLTIGTGGAGNTGELFF. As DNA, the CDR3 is TGTGCCAGCAGCCTCACTATTGGGACAGGGGGCGCAGGTAACACCGGGGAGCTGTTTTTT.

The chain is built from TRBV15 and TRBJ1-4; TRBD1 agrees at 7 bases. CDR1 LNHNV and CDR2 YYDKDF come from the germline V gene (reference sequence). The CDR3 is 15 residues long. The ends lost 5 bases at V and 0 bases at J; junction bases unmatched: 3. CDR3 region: CATSAGTATNEKLFF. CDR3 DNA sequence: TGTGCCACCAGCGCCGGGACAGCAACTAATGAAAAACTGTTTTTT.

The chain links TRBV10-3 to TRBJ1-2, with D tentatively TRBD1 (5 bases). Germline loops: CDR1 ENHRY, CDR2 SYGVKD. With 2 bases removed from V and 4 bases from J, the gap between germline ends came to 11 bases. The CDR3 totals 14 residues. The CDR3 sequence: CAISEGRVGYGYTF. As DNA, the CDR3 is TGTGCCATCAGTGAGGGCAGGGTGGGCTATGGCTACACCTTC.

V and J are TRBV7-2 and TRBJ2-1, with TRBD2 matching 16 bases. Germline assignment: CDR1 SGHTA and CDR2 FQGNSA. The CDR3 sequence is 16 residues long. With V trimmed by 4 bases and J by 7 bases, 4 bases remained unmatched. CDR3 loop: CASSSGLAGGVNEQFF. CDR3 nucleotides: TGTGCCAGCAGCTCGGGACTAGCGGGGGGGGTGAATGAGCAGTTCTTC.

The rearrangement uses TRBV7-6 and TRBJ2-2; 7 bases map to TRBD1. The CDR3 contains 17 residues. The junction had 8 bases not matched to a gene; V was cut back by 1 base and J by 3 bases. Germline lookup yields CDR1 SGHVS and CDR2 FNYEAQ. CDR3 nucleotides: TGTGCCAGCAGCTTAGGGAAGGGGGCGCGGGACACCGGGGAGCTGTTTTTT. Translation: CASSLGKGARDTGELFF.

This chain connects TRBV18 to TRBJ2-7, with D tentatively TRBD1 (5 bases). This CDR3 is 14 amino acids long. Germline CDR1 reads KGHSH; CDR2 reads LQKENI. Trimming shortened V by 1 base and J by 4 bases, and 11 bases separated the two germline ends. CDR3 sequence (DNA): TGTGCCAGCTCACCACTAGGGGCCAGATACGAGCAGTACTTC. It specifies CASSPLGARYEQYF.